This TCR beta chain derives from a study of T-cell memory formation after mild COVID-19 (dated by TCRdb to the early 2020s). A note on the overall study: TCR sequence clusters from the two donors were found to be largely donor specific. In two donors, T-cell clones that expanded and contracted after mild COVID-19 were tracked by sequencing TCRalpha and TCRbeta repertoires over time. The cohort was made up of two young adult volunteers, one female and one male, who were previously healthy.

The sequencer was an Illumina NovaSeq 6000. Using 5'RACE with constant-segment primers, TCRalpha and TCRbeta cDNA libraries were constructed, with sample barcodes and unique molecular identifiers added in the process. Trizol reagent was used to extract RNA from every sample. The libraries were amplified in two PCR steps, and the second step added a second sample barcode and Illumina TruSeq adapters. Sequencing of libraries was performed on an Illumina NovaSeq with 2 x 150 bp paired-end reads. As for how the authors treated the data: The reads were demultiplexed and collapsed into UMI-guided consensus sequences using migec v1.2.7. Using mixcr v2.1.11, the UMI consensuses were aligned to TRA and TRB V and J templates and assembled into clonotypes. A clonotype was counted as expanded or contracted only if both edgeR and NoisET called the change significant, with noise models trained on biological replicates. edgeR calls used a false discovery rate-adjusted p below 0.01 and a log2 fold-change threshold of 1. As an exploratory analysis of dynamics, max-normalized trajectories of the 1000 most abundant clonotypes were examined with PCA combined with hierarchical clustering. The CD4 or CD8 phenotype of responding clones was assigned using the separately sequenced CD4+ and CD8+ repertoires. TCRdb cleaned the public reads at Q25 with fastp, built clones with MiXCR and kept in-frame beta chains. Every CDR3 protein is listed once, alongside the most common genes and DNA of its rows. For this entry, the V and J calls and clone size follow TCRdb and not the study's own pipeline. This sample lists 120,000 to 150,000 distinct CDR3 sequences; 6% to 7% were detected once. The biggest ten clones account for 2% to 2.5% of the sample.

Concerning this clonotype itself: The clone's antigen remains unknown. Base qualities are not at hand, and no much larger clone is one base apart.

Ficoll-Paque density gradient centrifugation was used to isolate PBMCs. What the research found in general, with its limitations: Contracting CD4+ clones appeared mostly in the CM and EM memory subsets, whereas CD8+ clones were enriched in EMRA. Some responding clones were found in pre-infection memory, which suggests that pre-existing cross-reactive memory T cells took part in the SARS-CoV-2 response. The second-wave clones that peaked on day 37 were not confirmed to be SARS-CoV-2 specific. The study covered only a couple of mild cases, and larger cohorts including severe cases with pre-infection samples were considered necessary. Clones that contracted from day 15 to 85 showed balanced CD4/CD8 phenotypes, whereas a second wave of clones that expanded from day 15 to 37 leaned towards CD4+.

The sample consisted of PBMCs or a T cell subset sorted from them (not recorded which). The TCR originated in an adult woman who had mild COVID-19 (a few samples of this study predate the infection). The sample titles of this study are shuffled in the database, so cell type and time point are left out; the donor was told from shared clones.

The sequenced DNA is TGTGCCAGCAGCTCCCAGGACAGGACCGAAAAACTGTTTTTT. This gives the protein CASSSQDRTEKLFF. The chain is assembled from TRBV6-5 and TRBJ1-4; 7 central nucleotides agree with TRBD1. The germline V gene gives CDR1 as MNHEY and CDR2 as SVGAGI. The CDR3 spans 14 residues, from the cysteine through the phenylalanine. Only the CDR3 DNA stays, 42 bases, in frame from base 1. V and J are trimmed by 6 bases and 8 bases, and the gene matches miss 9 bases of the junction.